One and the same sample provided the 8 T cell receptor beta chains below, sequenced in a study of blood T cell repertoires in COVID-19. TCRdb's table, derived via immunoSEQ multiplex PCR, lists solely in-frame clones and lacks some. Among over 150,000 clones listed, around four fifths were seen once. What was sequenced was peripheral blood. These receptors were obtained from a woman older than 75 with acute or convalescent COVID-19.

The CDR3 nucleotides are TGCAGTGCTAGTTCCCCCGGGAGGGCCAAAAGCGAGCAGTACTTC. This gives the protein CSASSPGRAKSEQYF. The chain employs TRBV20-1 and TRBJ2-7, with 8 nucleotides matching TRBD2. The germline gives CDR1 DFQATT, CDR2 SNEGSKA (reference sequence). V lost 3 bases and J lost 6; bases outside the gene matches: 13. The CDR3 consists of 15 residues.

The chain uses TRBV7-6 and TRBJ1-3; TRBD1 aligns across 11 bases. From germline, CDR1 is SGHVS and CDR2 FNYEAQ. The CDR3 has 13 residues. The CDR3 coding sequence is TGTCGGGGACAGGGGGTATCTGGAAACACCATATATTTT. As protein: CRGQGVSGNTIYF.

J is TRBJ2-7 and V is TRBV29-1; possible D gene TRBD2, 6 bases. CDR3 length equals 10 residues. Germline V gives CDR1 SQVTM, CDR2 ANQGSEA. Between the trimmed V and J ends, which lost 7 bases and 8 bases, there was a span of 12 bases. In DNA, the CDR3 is TGCAGCGCCGTGGGGGGTCAGCAGTACTTC. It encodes CSAVGGQQYF.

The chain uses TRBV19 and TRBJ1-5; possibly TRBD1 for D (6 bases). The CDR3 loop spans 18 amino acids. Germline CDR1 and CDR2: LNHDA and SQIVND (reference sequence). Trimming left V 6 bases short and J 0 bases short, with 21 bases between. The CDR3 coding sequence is TGTGCCAGTAGGCCCGGAACTACAGGGCGGTCTAGCAATCAGCCCCAGCATTTT. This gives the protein CASRPGTTGRSSNQPQHF.

CDR3 bases: TGTGCCAGCAGTGAGGGGGCTCGGCGGTATAATTCACCCCTCCACTTT. Its protein is CASSEGARRYNSPLHF. The rearrangement uses TRBV2 and TRBJ1-6; a weak D match, TRBD1 (6 bases). The CDR3 has 16 amino acids. V was pared by 3 bases and J by 4 bases, with 13 bases between. Germline V gives CDR1 SNHLY, CDR2 FYNNEI.

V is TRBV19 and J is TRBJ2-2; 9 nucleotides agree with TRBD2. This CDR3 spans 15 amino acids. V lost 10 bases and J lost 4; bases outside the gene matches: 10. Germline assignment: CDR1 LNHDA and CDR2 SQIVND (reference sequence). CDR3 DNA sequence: TGTGCCACCCTGGGGGGGACTAGCATCACCGGGGAGCTGTTTTTT. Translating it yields CATLGGTSITGELFF.

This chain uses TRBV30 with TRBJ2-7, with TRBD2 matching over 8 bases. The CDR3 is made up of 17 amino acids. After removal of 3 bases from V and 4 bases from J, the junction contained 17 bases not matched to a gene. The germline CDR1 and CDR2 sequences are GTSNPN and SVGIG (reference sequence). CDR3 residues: CAWRAGVMSGSRYEQYF. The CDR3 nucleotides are TGTGCCTGGAGGGCTGGTGTAATGAGCGGGAGTCGATACGAGCAGTACTTC.

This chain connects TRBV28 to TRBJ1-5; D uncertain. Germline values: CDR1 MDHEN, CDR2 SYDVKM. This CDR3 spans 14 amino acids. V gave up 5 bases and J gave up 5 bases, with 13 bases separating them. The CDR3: CASSPSGSYQPQHF. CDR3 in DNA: TGTGCCAGCAGTCCCTCGGGAAGCTATCAGCCCCAGCATTTT.